What follows are 27 T cell receptor beta chains derived from one specimen sequenced in a study of CD8 T cells in ankylosing spondylitis. Study observations and caveats: A TCR beta motif of roughly eight highly homologous variants appeared characteristic of ankylosing spondylitis blood.

TCRdb independently ran MiXCR on the 5' RACE reads; one entry per CDR3 protein. The data contain roughly 670,000 distinct CDR3 sequences, around a fifth of them singletons. The antigens of these receptors remain unknown. Sequencing input: blood, either unsorted or a sorted T cell fraction (not recorded which). All receptors derive from a male donor with ankylosing spondylitis.

The chain couples TRBV6-1 to TRBJ2-7; D is unresolved. V shed 3 bases and J shed 11 bases, with 11 bases lying between them. Germline CDR1 is MNHNS and CDR2 is SASEGT. The CDR3 contains 11 residues. CDR3 sequence (DNA): TGTGCCAGCAGTGAGTTCGGGTTAGAGTACTTC. As protein: CASSEFGLEYF.

This clonotype was picked up a small number of times. The chain combines TRBV20-1 with TRBJ2-1, with 11 bases that match TRBD2. This CDR3 is 19 amino acids long. Trimming cost V 0 bases and J 10 bases; bases outside gene matches: 20. CDR1 DFQATT and CDR2 SNEGSKA come from the germline V gene (reference sequence). The chain's CDR3 is CSARDSGADLAGGSREQFF. The CDR3 bases are TGCAGTGCTAGAGATAGCGGGGCAGACCTAGCGGGGGGATCTCGAGAGCAGTTCTTC.

The chain has TRBV4-1 and TRBJ2-5; D is possibly TRBD2 (5 bases). V lost 4 bases, J lost 5 bases, and 11 bases lay in between. Germline V gene data show CDR1 as MGHRA and CDR2 as YSYEKL. CDR3 length: 13 amino acids. CDR3 region: CASSRGSWETQYF. CDR3 coding DNA: TGCGCCAGCAGCCGAGGGAGTTGGGAGACCCAGTACTTC.

The rearrangement links TRBV27 to TRBJ2-1; no firm D call. There are 13 residues in the CDR3. The ends were cut back, 7 bases at V and 0 bases at J, with 7 bases in the middle. Germline CDR1 is MNHEY and CDR2 is SMNVEV (reference sequence). Here the CDR3 reads CASTSSSYNEQFF. The DNA for the CDR3 is TGTGCCAGCACTTCAAGCTCCTACAATGAGCAGTTCTTC.

There are many counts of this clonotype. DNA of the CDR3: TGCGCCAGCAGCTTGGGAGGGTCTCTCTACGAGCAGTACTTC. Amino acids: CASSLGGSLYEQYF. The J gene is TRBJ2-7, the V gene TRBV5-1; tentative D call: TRBD2 (5 bases). Per the germline V gene, CDR1 is SGHRS and CDR2 is YFSETQ. The CDR3 runs to 14 residues. V lost 0 bases and J 3 bases, leaving 10 bases between the germline ends. Drawing the rest from reference TRBV5-1 and TRBJ2-7, the complete variable domain is KAGVTQTPRYLIKTRGQQVTLSCSPISGHRSVSWYQQTPGQGLQFLFEYFSETQRNKGNFPGRFSGRQFSNSRSEMNVSTLELGDSALYLCASSLGGSLYEQYFGPGTRLTVT.

V is TRBV12-3 or TRBV12-4 and J is TRBJ1-2; D gene ambiguous. V was clipped by 6 bases and J by 4 bases, with 18 bases between them. This CDR3 comprises 15 residues. The CDR3 DNA is TGTGCCAGCAGCTACACGCTTGAGGGAGTCTATGGCTACACCTTC. As protein: CASSYTLEGVYGYTF.

This clonotype showed up many times. The rearrangement joins TRBV18 to TRBJ2-7; TRBD2 matches at 7 bases. Germline CDR1 KGHSH, CDR2 LQKENI. The CDR3 totals 13 residues. Unmatched junction bases numbered 6, after V lost 8 bases and J lost 2 bases. For the CDR3, the DNA is TGTGCCAGCAGCCCTGGGACTACCTACGAGCAGTACTTC. It translates to CASSPGTTYEQYF.

This clonotype was recorded a few times. The chain recombines TRBV15 with TRBJ2-5; D uncertain. The CDR3 contains 12 residues. From germline, CDR1 is LNHNV and CDR2 YYDKDF (reference sequence). The ends were cut back, 2 bases at V and 5 bases at J, with 6 bases in the middle. CDR3 loop: CATSRRTETQYF. For the CDR3, the DNA is TGTGCCACCAGCAGACGGACGGAGACCCAGTACTTC.

There are a few counts of this clonotype. The V gene is TRBV28, the J gene TRBJ2-3, with 8 bases that match TRBD1. Germline values: CDR1 MDHEN, CDR2 SYDVKM. The CDR3 has 16 amino acids. J was trimmed by 5 bases and V by 5 bases; bases with no gene match: 12. The CDR3 sequence is CASSPPYRTGLDTQYF. Written as DNA, the CDR3 is TGTGCCAGCAGTCCACCGTACCGGACAGGGTTAGATACGCAGTATTTT.

The gene calls are TRBV2 and TRBJ1-5, with 8 bases identical to TRBD1. The V gene's germline CDR1 is SNHLY and CDR2 FYNNEI. The CDR3 is 13 residues long. Trimming took 8 bases from V and 8 from J; bases not matched to a gene: 8. The CDR3 protein is CASDGQGRKPQHF. CDR3 sequence (DNA): TGTGCCAGCGATGGACAGGGTCGTAAGCCCCAGCATTTT.

The chain joins TRBV7-9 to TRBJ2-1; D uncertain. The CDR3 contains 13 residues. With 1 base removed from V and 7 bases from J, the gap between germline ends came to 8 bases. Per germline, CDR1 SEHNR and CDR2 FQNEAQ (reference sequence). Here the CDR3 DNA reads TGTGCCAGCAGCTTAGGTAAAGGGAATGAGCAGTTCTTC. Encoded protein: CASSLGKGNEQFF.

This chain connects TRBV4-1 to TRBJ2-5; 9 bases agree with TRBD2. The CDR3 spans 16 residues. Per the germline V gene, CDR1 is MGHRA and CDR2 is YSYEKL. V shed 6 bases and J 4 bases; nucleotides not matched to a gene: 12. CDR3: CASRRGGGEEVETQYF. The CDR3, as DNA: TGCGCCAGCAGGCGGGGGGGTGGCGAGGAGGTAGAGACCCAGTACTTC.

Ten or more counts support this clonotype. A junction boundary mismatches the germline segment, possibly from a read error. This sequence joins TRBV15 and TRBJ2-5; 7 bases match TRBD1. This CDR3 has 14 amino acids. From germline, CDR1 is LNHNV and CDR2 YYDKDF (reference sequence). The CDR3 nucleotides read TGTGCCACCAGCAGAGCACAGGGGCAAGGGACCCAGTACTTC. This encodes CATSRAQGQGTQYF.

CDR3 nucleotide sequence: TGCAGTGCTAGAGCTATTGACAGGGGCACTGAAGCTTTCTTT. Protein product: CSARAIDRGTEAFF. This chain joins TRBV20-1 and TRBJ1-1; 8 bases map to TRBD1. CDR3 length: 14 amino acids. Unmatched junction bases numbered 5, after V lost 1 base and J lost 4 bases. Germline CDR1 DFQATT, CDR2 SNEGSKA (reference sequence).

The chain joins TRBV2 to TRBJ2-7; 8 bases are a match to TRBD1. Germline trimming cut 6 bases from V and 0 bases from J; bases unmatched to any gene: 16. Per germline, CDR1 SNHLY and CDR2 FYNNEI. This CDR3 is 18 amino acids long. The CDR3 DNA follows: TGTGCCAGCAGGCCCTGGAGAGGGTCGACAGGGGCCTCCTACGAGCAGTACTTC. It translates to CASRPWRGSTGASYEQYF.

The sample holds a few counts of this clonotype. The chain employs TRBV5-1 and TRBJ2-1; D call uncertain. The CDR3 runs 14 residues. V lost 0 bases and J 7 bases, leaving 11 bases between the germline ends. CDR1 is SGHRS and CDR2 is YFSETQ in the germline V gene. CDR3 coding DNA: TGCGCCAGCAGCTTGGCCACTGGGGTAAATGAGCAGTTCTTC. Translated, it gives CASSLATGVNEQFF.

This clonotype was counted between two and nine times. The chain combines TRBV4-3 with TRBJ2-7; 8 bases line up with TRBD1. Germline assignment: CDR1 LGHNA and CDR2 YSLEER. Trimming at V came to 0 bases and at J to 1 base, leaving 5 bases not matched to a gene. There are 16 residues in the CDR3. This CDR3 reads CASSQDIGQGSYEQYF. The DNA of the CDR3 is TGCGCCAGCAGCCAAGATATAGGACAGGGTTCCTACGAGCAGTACTTC.

The chain employs TRBV20-1 and TRBJ1-2; a possible D gene is TRBD1 (6 bases). The V gene lost 4 bases and the J gene lost 4 bases, with 16 bases spanning the gap. Germline V gene lookup returns CDR1 DFQATT and CDR2 SNEGSKA (reference sequence). CDR3 size: 14 residues. The CDR3 DNA reads TGCAGTGCTATGGACAGTTTTTCTGGCTATGGCTACACCTTC. Translated: CSAMDSFSGYGYTF.

This clonotype was recorded a few times. The rearrangement joins TRBV4-1 to TRBJ2-2, with D perhaps matching TRBD1 or TRBD2 (5 bases each). This CDR3 region has 17 residues. V shed 0 bases and J shed 0 bases, with 11 bases lying between them. Germline-derived CDR1 and CDR2 are MGHRA and YSYEKL. Here the CDR3 reads CASSQEGVGPNTGELFF. CDR3 bases: TGCGCCAGCAGCCAAGAGGGGGTGGGACCGAACACCGGGGAGCTGTTTTTT.

This clonotype has a handful of counts. The genes are TRBV4-2 and TRBJ1-5; D unresolved. Germline V gene sequence: CDR1 LGHNA, CDR2 YNFKEQ. The CDR3 covers 14 residues. Trimming removed 1 base from V and 4 bases from J, with 8 bases in between. The CDR3 DNA reads as TGTGCCAGCAGCCAAGTGGGGATTAATCAGCCCCAGCATTTT. Its translation: CASSQVGINQPQHF.

This clonotype occurred a few times. The V and J genes are TRBV20-1 and TRBJ2-7; 7 bases are a match to TRBD2. CDR3 length: 14 residues. Trimming took 3 bases from V and 2 from J; bases not matched to a gene: 7. The germline V gene has CDR1 DFQATT and CDR2 SNEGSKA (reference sequence). In DNA form, the CDR3 reads TGCAGTGCTAGTACGGCTAGCGGAACCTACGAGCAGTACTTC. Translation gives CSASTASGTYEQYF.

The table lists this clonotype with a few counts. The CDR3 DNA sequence: TGTGCCAGCAGCTTTGCGGCGCAGGAAAAACTGTTTTTT. Translation gives CASSFAAQEKLFF. The V call is TRBV7-9, the J call TRBJ1-4, with no clear D. Germline CDR1 and CDR2: SEHNR and FQNEAQ (reference sequence). The CDR3 spans 13 residues. V lost 3 bases, J lost 8 bases, and 10 bases lay in between.

This clonotype showed up just a few times. The genes are TRBV6-4 and TRBJ2-2; 12 bases line up with TRBD2. This CDR3 comprises 15 residues. The germline V gene encodes CDR1 MRHNA and CDR2 SNTAGT. After removal of 2 bases from V and 6 bases from J, the junction contained 1 base not matched to a gene. The CDR3 spells CASSDGTSGPGELFF. The DNA of the CDR3 is TGTGCCAGCAGTGACGGGACTAGCGGGCCCGGGGAGCTGTTTTTT.

J is TRBJ2-7 and V is TRBV2; tentatively, D is TRBD1 or TRBD2 (5 bases each). Germline V gene lookup returns CDR1 SNHLY and CDR2 FYNNEI. The V end lost 1 base, the J end lost 4 bases, and 11 bases lay between the germline ends. The CDR3 runs to 14 residues. In DNA form, the CDR3 reads TGTGCCAGCAGTGAAGGGGGGTTGACATACGAGCAGTACTTC. This gives the protein CASSEGGLTYEQYF.

The chain is built from TRBV20-1 and TRBJ1-1; the D is unclear. In germline, CDR1 is DFQATT, CDR2 SNEGSKA (reference sequence). CDR3 length: 15 amino acids. Trimming took 6 bases from V and 0 from J, leaving 17 bases between them. CDR3 sequence: CSAPPARGMNTEAFF. The CDR3 DNA sequence: TGCAGTGCCCCTCCGGCCCGTGGCATGAACACTGAAGCTTTCTTT.

In nucleotides, the CDR3 is TGTGCCAGCAGCCCCTCTCTAGCGAACTACAATGAGCAGTTCTTC. Residues: CASSPSLANYNEQFF. The chain carries TRBV7-3 and TRBJ2-1; tentative D call: TRBD2 (6 bases). The V gene lost 5 bases and the J gene lost 3 bases, with 14 bases spanning the gap. The CDR3 has 15 residues. Germline V CDR1 and CDR2: SGHTA, FQGTGA.

Only one count was recorded for this clonotype. This chain uses TRBV4-1 with TRBJ2-4; 15 bases are a match to TRBD2. The CDR3 has 20 residues. The ends lost 4 bases at V and 3 bases at J; junction bases unmatched: 13. Per germline, CDR1 MGHRA and CDR2 YSYEKL. CDR3 DNA: TGCGCCAGCAGCCCCGGGACCGGACTAGCGGGAGGGGGGCTCAAAAACATTCAGTACTTC. This encodes CASSPGTGLAGGGLKNIQYF.